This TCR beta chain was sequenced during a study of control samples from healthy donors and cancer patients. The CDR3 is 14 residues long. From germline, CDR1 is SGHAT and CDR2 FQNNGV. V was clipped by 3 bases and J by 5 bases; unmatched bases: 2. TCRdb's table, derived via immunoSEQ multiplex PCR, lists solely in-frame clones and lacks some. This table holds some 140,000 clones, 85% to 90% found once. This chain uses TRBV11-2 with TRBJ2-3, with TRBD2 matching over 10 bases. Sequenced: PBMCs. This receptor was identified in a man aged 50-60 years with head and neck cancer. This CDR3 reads CASSLGLALDTQYF. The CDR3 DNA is TGTGCCAGCAGCTTGGGACTAGCGCTAGATACGCAGTATTTT.